A selection of T cell receptor beta chains follows, all from one sample in a study of blood T cells in healthy people across ages. MiXCR was run by TCRdb on the 5' RACE reads, yielding one entry per CDR3 protein. The data show some 320,000 distinct CDR3 sequences, 27% seen once. Sequenced input: blood. These receptor sequences come from an older woman in good health. Both conserved end residues are part of each CDR3. A D gene is named only where the DNA matches it firmly. The size of a clone is reported for some rows only, either as once, few or many, or as a class for expanded clones.

cdr3_length	d_call	clone_size	j_call	v_call	cdr3_aa	cdr3_nt
13	NA	NA	TRBJ2-5	TRBV20-1	CSARDGGKETQYF	TGCAGTGCTAGAGATGGTGGTAAAGAGACCCAGTACTTC
17	NA	NA	TRBJ1-4	TRBV5-1	CASSLKGQPATNEKLFF	TGCGCCAGCAGCTTGAAGGGTCAACCTGCAACTAATGAAAAACTGTTTTTT
13	NA	NA	TRBJ2-7	TRBV6-5	CASSYSYDYEQYF	TGTGCCAGCAGTTACTCGTACGACTACGAGCAGTACTTC
15	NA	NA	TRBJ2-7	TRBV5-1	CASSLWPGDSYEQYF	TGCGCCAGCAGCTTGTGGCCAGGGGATTCCTACGAGCAGTACTTC
14	NA	NA	TRBJ1-2	TRBV18	CASSPPQGNYGYTF	TGTGCCAGCTCACCACCGCAGGGTAACTATGGCTACACCTTC
14	NA	NA	TRBJ1-6	TRBV28	CASKTLTGNSPLHF	TGTGCCAGCAAGACCCTCACCGGTAATTCACCCCTCCACTTT
16	NA	few	TRBJ2-3	TRBV5-1	CASSRGPSKLSDTQYF	TGCGCCAGCAGCCGGGGACCGTCCAAATTATCAGATACGCAGTATTTT
15	NA	NA	TRBJ2-7	TRBV28	CASLSGGGGAYEQYF	TGTGCCTCCCTTTCGGGGGGAGGGGGCGCCTACGAGCAGTACTTC
17	TRBD2	NA	TRBJ2-1	TRBV9	CASSVGSAGRADNEQFF	TGTGCCAGCAGCGTAGGTTCAGCCGGGAGGGCAGACAATGAGCAGTTCTTC
13	NA	few	TRBJ1-1	TRBV7-3	CASSFSRSTEAFF	TGTGCCAGCAGCTTTTCCAGGTCGACCGAAGCTTTCTTT
14	NA	NA	TRBJ2-2	TRBV20-1	CSARDEGGAGELFF	TGCAGTGCTAGAGATGAAGGGGGGGCCGGGGAGCTGTTTTTT
13	NA	many	TRBJ2-5	TRBV29-1	CSAPGHTQETQYF	TGCAGCGCGCCGGGACACACTCAAGAGACCCAGTACTTC
14	NA	NA	TRBJ1-2	TRBV6-1	CASSEGEIGYGYTF	TGTGCCAGCAGTGAAGGGGAAATCGGCTATGGCTACACCTTC
16	NA	NA	TRBJ1-1	TRBV20-1	CSARDLRGGMNTEAFF	TGCAGTGCTAGAGATCTTAGGGGGGGGATGAACACTGAAGCTTTCTTT
16	TRBD1	few	TRBJ1-4	TRBV3-1	CASSPGKGAINEKLFF	TGTGCCAGCAGCCCCGGTAAGGGGGCCATTAATGAAAAACTGTTTTTT
14	NA	NA	TRBJ2-1	TRBV2	CASSRQGSLNEQFF	TGTGCCAGCAGTCGGCAGGGAAGTTTAAATGAGCAGTTCTTC
14	NA	many	TRBJ1-6	TRBV20-1	CSAGGQRRDSPLHF	TGCAGTGCTGGCGGACAGCGCCGAGATTCACCCCTCCACTTT
13	NA	NA	TRBJ2-2	TRBV28	CASRETVTGELFF	TGTGCCAGCAGAGAAACAGTTACCGGGGAGCTGTTTTTT
16	NA	NA	TRBJ1-3	TRBV28	CASSLKSGVSGNTIYF	TGTGCCAGCAGTTTAAAATCAGGGGTATCTGGAAACACCATATATTTT
17	NA	few	TRBJ1-1	TRBV18	CASSPPAWTVKNTEAFF	TGTGCCAGCTCACCACCTGCTTGGACAGTGAAGAACACTGAAGCTTTCTTT
12	NA	NA	TRBJ1-2	TRBV28	CASSFSAYGYTF	TGTGCCAGCAGTTTTTCAGCCTATGGCTACACCTTC
13	NA	NA	TRBJ1-1	TRBV29-1	CSVESGGGTEAFF	TGCAGCGTTGAGTCGGGGGGCGGCACTGAAGCTTTCTTT
15	NA	NA	TRBJ2-7	TRBV3-1	CASSPGWGSSYEQYF	TGTGCCAGCAGCCCCGGATGGGGGAGCTCCTACGAGCAGTACTTC
13	TRBD2	few	TRBJ2-1	TRBV7-3	CASSLGTNNEQFF	TGTGCCAGCAGCTTAGGGACTAACAATGAGCAGTTCTTC
16	NA	NA	TRBJ1-1	TRBV11-2	CASSLLAQSMNTEAFF	TGTGCCAGCAGCTTATTGGCCCAGTCCATGAACACTGAAGCTTTCTTT